This T cell receptor beta chain was found in a study of blood T cell repertoires in COVID-19 (TCRdb year 2020). Regarding the complete study: The collaborator samples originated in the United States, Italy and Spain and spanned the acute and convalescent phases of COVID-19. Samples were obtained from the ongoing ImmuneRACE study (first 160 participants) and from some 1,300 subjects provided by 6 global collaborators. A de-identified subject ID, COVID-19 status, age in years and sex were almost always included in the sample metadata. The dataset comprised deeply sampled blood TCRbeta repertoires from subjects exposed to, actively infected with, or recovered from COVID-19. The repertoires were made available in a free public database intended to serve as a resource for research on the immune response to SARS-CoV-2. Where HLA class I and class II types were available, the types were taken from metadata supplied by the sample provider, not from assay-based typing. The prospective study material was composed of cDNA or gDNA derived from T cells, B-cell-depleted T cells, or PBMCs.

The study at large found these results: Clinical and demographic metadata were provided uncurated, with the amount varying by source and participant.

TCRbeta CDR3 regions were amplified from genomic DNA using the immunoSEQ Assay, a bias-controlled multiplex PCR. The original pipeline was this. Nucleated cell counts per sample were estimated from amplification of reference gene primers within the assay. To quantify the absolute abundance of each unique TCRbeta CDR3 rearrangement, sequence reads were collapsed and filtered. Productive Simpson clonality was computed per sample as the square root of Simpson's diversity index over productive rearrangements. TCRdb re-hosts the immuneACCESS table, in-frame sequences only. Its copies lack some clones; in the studies checked, an unresolved V gene accounts for under half of them, and the cause for the rest is not known. The DNA gave D and trimming, while V, J and clone size come from that table. The sample records some 89,000 clones, 70% to 85% of which are singletons. 11% of the sample is taken by the ten largest.

CDR1 MNHEY and CDR2 SMNVEV are derived from the germline V gene (reference sequence). The CDR3 has 15 amino acids, counting the end cysteine and phenylalanine. Of all the DNA, just the CDR3 is kept, 45 bases in frame from base 1. V trim: 7 bases; J trim: 4 bases; unmatched bases: 7. Each collaborating institution followed its own protocols to collect whole blood in K2EDTA tubes. For TCRbeta analysis, collaborator samples were shipped as frozen whole blood, as isolated PBMCs, or as DNA extracted from either sample type. Concerning this clone itself: Its target antigen remains unknown. No much larger clone exists at a distance of one base, and base qualities are not known.

This clonotype was sampled from a man in his 70s with acute or convalescent COVID-19. The sequence is built from TRBV27 and TRBJ2-1, and 10 junction bases match TRBD2. The sequencing sample was made of peripheral blood. This receptor carries the CDR3 CASTPGLAVYNEQFF. The bases read TGTGCCAGCACCCCCGGACTAGCGGTATACAATGAGCAGTTCTTC.